This is a list of T cell receptor beta chains from one sample in a study of radiotherapy plus CTLA-4 blockade in lung cancer. The assay was immunoSEQ multiplex PCR, and TCRdb's table has in-frame clones only and misses some. The sample has around 40,000 clones; 70% to 80% are singletons. The sample here was peripheral blood, taken from a patient treated with radiotherapy plus ipilimumab. These receptors all come from a human donor with non-small cell lung cancer who had stable disease on radiotherapy plus ipilimumab. Each CDR3 is given with its conserved first and last residue. The order of the fields is CDR3 length, D gene, J gene, V gene, clone size, CDR3 protein, CDR3 DNA. The D gene is left open where the match is weak. Where a row states a size, it is once, few, many or the class of an expanded clone; other rows omit it.

length: 12; D: .; J: TRBJ1-2; V: TRBV2; size: few; CDR3: CASRDDSVVYTF; DNA: TGTGCCAGCCGAGATGACTCGGTGGTCTACACCTTC
length: 13; D: TRBD1; J: TRBJ2-7; V: TRBV30; size: few; CDR3: CAWRKTGTVEQYF; DNA: TGTGCCTGGAGAAAAACCGGGACAGTCGAGCAGTACTTC
length: 16; D: TRBD2; J: TRBJ2-7; V: TRBV6-5; size: .; CDR3: CASSYWNGRVQYEQYF; DNA: TGTGCCAGCAGTTACTGGAACGGGAGGGTCCAGTACGAGCAGTACTTC
length: 14; D: TRBD1; J: TRBJ2-7; V: TRBV4-1; size: .; CDR3: CASSQESNRGEQYF; DNA: TGCGCCAGCAGCCAAGAAAGCAACAGGGGAGAGCAGTACTTC
length: 13; D: .; J: TRBJ1-1; V: TRBV7-9; size: .; CDR3: CASSFGGNTEAFF; DNA: TGTGCCAGCAGCTTCGGAGGTAACACTGAAGCTTTCTTT
length: 13; D: TRBD1; J: TRBJ1-1; V: TRBV10-2; size: .; CDR3: CASSGQGNTEAFF; DNA: TGCGCCAGCAGCGGACAGGGGAACACTGAAGCTTTCTTT
length: 16; D: TRBD1; J: TRBJ2-7; V: TRBV5-6; size: .; CDR3: CASSLARGQGLHEQYF; DNA: TGTGCCAGCAGCTTGGCCCGTGGACAGGGTCTCCACGAGCAGTACTTC
length: 13; D: TRBD2; J: TRBJ2-3; V: TRBV27; size: .; CDR3: CAWIGGGGDTQYF; DNA: TGTGCCTGGATTGGCGGGGGGGGAGATACGCAGTATTTT
length: 15; D: TRBD1; J: TRBJ1-3; V: TRBV6-1; size: .; CDR3: CASSRDRGTGNTIYF; DNA: TGTGCCAGCTCCCGGGACAGGGGGACTGGAAACACCATATATTTT
length: 15; D: .; J: TRBJ2-7; V: TRBV18; size: .; CDR3: CASSPARAFGDEQYF; DNA: TGTGCCAGCTCACCCGCCAGGGCTTTTGGGGACGAGCAGTACTTC
length: 18; D: .; J: TRBJ2-3; V: TRBV6-1; size: .; CDR3: CASSAGRLLGSSTDTQYF; DNA: TGTGCCAGCAGTGCCGGCCGTTTACTAGGCTCTAGCACAGATACGCAGTATTTT
length: 15; D: .; J: TRBJ1-3; V: TRBV9; size: .; CDR3: CASSDRGDSGNTIYF; DNA: TGTGCCAGCAGCGACCGCGGGGACTCTGGAAACACCATATATTTT
length: 14; D: TRBD1; J: TRBJ2-5; V: TRBV7-8; size: .; CDR3: CASSRDSWFETQYF; DNA: TGTGCCAGCAGCCGGGACAGTTGGTTCGAGACCCAGTACTTC
length: 12; D: .; J: TRBJ1-2; V: TRBV5-8; size: .; CDR3: CASSQDNYGYTF; DNA: TGTGCCAGCAGCCAGGATAACTATGGCTACACCTTC
length: 12; D: .; J: TRBJ2-1; V: TRBV11-3; size: .; CDR3: CASSFPGGEQFF; DNA: TGTGCCAGCAGCTTCCCGGGTGGTGAGCAGTTCTTC
length: 16; D: TRBD1; J: TRBJ2-1; V: TRBV12-5; size: .; CDR3: CASGLVLGQVYNEQFF; DNA: TGTGCTAGTGGTTTGGTACTTGGACAGGTGTACAATGAGCAGTTCTTC
length: 12; D: .; J: TRBJ1-5; V: TRBV19; size: once; CDR3: CAAAGGNQPQHF; DNA: TGTGCTGCGGCAGGGGGCAATCAGCCCCAGCATTTT
length: 13; D: .; J: TRBJ2-3; V: TRBV7-3; size: .; CDR3: CASSDYLADTQYF; DNA: TGTGCCAGCAGCGACTACCTGGCGGATACGCAGTATTTT
length: 15; D: .; J: TRBJ1-2; V: TRBV7-3; size: .; CDR3: CASSLKAGTNYGYTF; DNA: TGTGCCAGCAGTTTGAAAGCGGGTACAAACTATGGCTACACCTTC
length: 13; D: .; J: TRBJ1-2; V: TRBV6-1; size: .; CDR3: CASSETLRGGYTF; DNA: TGTGCCAGCAGTGAAACCCTCAGGGGAGGCTACACCTTC
length: 18; D: .; J: TRBJ2-1; V: TRBV5-4; size: .; CDR3: CASSLGLSPGGSYNEQFF; DNA: TGTGCCAGCAGCTTGGGTCTTTCGCCGGGGGGCTCGTACAATGAGCAGTTCTTC
length: 13; D: .; J: TRBJ2-7; V: TRBV7-9; size: once; CDR3: CASSLGPSGEQYF; DNA: TGTGCCAGCAGCTTAGGGCCGTCCGGGGAGCAGTACTTC
length: 14; D: .; J: TRBJ2-7; V: TRBV7-6; size: .; CDR3: CASSLDEESYEQYF; DNA: TGTGCCAGCAGCTTAGATGAGGAGTCCTACGAGCAGTACTTC
length: 16; D: TRBD2; J: TRBJ2-3; V: TRBV19; size: .; CDR3: CASSIPSGGAPDTQYF; DNA: TGTGCCAGTAGTATTCCTAGCGGGGGGGCCCCAGATACGCAGTATTTT